This T cell receptor beta chain was found in a study of CD8+ T cells in alopecia areata. Study overall: After 6 to 18 months of tofacitinib, follow-up continued 6 months off drug. The study's findings and limits: In scalp and blood during tofacitinib, many expanded lesional clones persisted.

The CDR3 sequence is 11 residues long. The J segment lost 8 bases and the V segment lost 11 bases, leaving 7 bases of the junction unmatched. This sample's treatment: oral pan-JAK inhibitor, 5-10 mg twice daily. Separation by sorting yielded CD4+ and CD8+ T cells from PBMCs. Of note for this clone: Antigen unknown.

Sequencing relied on a cDNA template that was reverse transcribed from extracted RNA. Here immunoSEQ multiplex PCR was the method, and the copy in TCRdb shows in-frame clones only, minus some. This sample has about 200,000 clones; 50% to 70% occur once, and the top ten carry about 1.4%. V usage is TRBV23-1 and J usage is TRBJ1-2; 8 nucleotides line up with TRBD1. TRBV23-1 is an ORF for which the function is uncertain. Here the sequenced sample was CD4+ T cells sorted from blood, taken at week 4, from a patient treated with tofacitinib. This TCR derives from a human donor with alopecia areata. The CDR3 protein is CARTTGDGYTF. DNA of the CDR3: TGCGCCCGCACGACAGGGGACGGCTACACCTTC.